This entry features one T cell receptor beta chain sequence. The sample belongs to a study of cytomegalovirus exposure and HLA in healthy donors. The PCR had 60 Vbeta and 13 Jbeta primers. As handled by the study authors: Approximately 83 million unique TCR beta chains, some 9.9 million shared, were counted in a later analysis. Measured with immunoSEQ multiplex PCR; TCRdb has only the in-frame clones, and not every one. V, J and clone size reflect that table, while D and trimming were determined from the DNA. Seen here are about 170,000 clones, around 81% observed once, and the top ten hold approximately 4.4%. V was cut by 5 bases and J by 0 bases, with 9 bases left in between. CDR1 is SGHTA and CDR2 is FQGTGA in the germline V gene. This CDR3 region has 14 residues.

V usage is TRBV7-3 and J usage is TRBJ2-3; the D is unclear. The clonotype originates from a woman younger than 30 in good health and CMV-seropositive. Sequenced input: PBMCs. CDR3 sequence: CASSEITSTDTQYF. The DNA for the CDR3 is TGTGCCAGCAGCGAGATTACTAGCACAGATACGCAGTATTTT.